Given below is one T cell receptor (beta chain) in context. The V end lost 2 bases, the J end lost 5 bases, and 15 bases lay between the germline ends. CDR3 length: 15 residues. The germline gives CDR1 KGHSH, CDR2 LQKENI. Data came from immunoSEQ multiplex PCR; TCRdb stores just in-frame clones and leaves some out. The table has 110,000 to 150,000 clones, about 81% seen once. This sample was included in a study of blood T cell repertoires in COVID-19. The TCR comes from a woman of 80 years or more with acute or convalescent COVID-19. Sequencing used peripheral blood. V gene TRBV18 combines with J gene TRBJ2-5, with a possible D match to TRBD2 (6 bases). CDR3 sequence reads: CASSPISGVRETQYF. The DNA of the CDR3 is TGTGCCAGCTCACCAATCTCGGGGGTCCGGGAGACCCAGTACTTC.